This TCR beta chain originates from a study of cytomegalovirus exposure and HLA in healthy donors. Study details: Earlier sequencing of 150 million to 200 million T cells yielded roughly 100 million unique TCR beta sequences. The study, taken as a whole, reports: In a later analysis, DRB1 alleles had the most associated TCRs; HLA-C alleles the fewest.

The CDR3 is 13 residues long. CDR1 is LNHDA and CDR2 is SQIVND in the germline V gene (reference sequence). Trimming took 7 bases from V and 2 from J, leaving 12 bases between them. Regarding this clone: Its specificity is not known.

The PCR ran on 60 Vbeta and 13 Jbeta primers. Sequenced by immunoSEQ multiplex PCR; TCRdb stores in-frame clones only, minus some. The sample shows 140,000 to 150,000 clones, 82% of them seen only once. The J gene is TRBJ2-7, the V gene TRBV19, with a tentative D call TRBD1 (5 bases). The sample taken for sequencing was PBMCs. The receptor comes from a woman aged 60 to 75 in good health and CMV-seropositive. For the CDR3, the DNA is TGTGCCAGTAATCAGGGTAGTACCTACGAGCAGTACTTC. This gives the protein CASNQGSTYEQYF.